Ten or more counts support the clone carrying this TCR beta chain. What was amplified from RNA transcripts were TCR beta CDR3 regions. Using the HTBI primer set, a first-round RT-PCR was run on the TCR CDR3. A single record per CDR3 protein comes from TCRdb applying MiXCR to the multiplex PCR reads. This table holds a few hundred thousand distinct CDR3 sequences, about 20% found once. Participants, patients aged 18 to 65, had newly diagnosed hyperthyroidism with a duration under 2 months. Used for diagnoses were clinical symptoms, serum thyroxine and TRAb, thyroid ultrasound and orbital computed tomography. The data are from a study of T cells in Graves' hyperthyroidism and ophthalmopathy. Study as a whole: Blood was drawn when the patient was first diagnosed and still untreated.

The V gene's germline CDR1 is MDHEN and CDR2 SYDVKM. The CDR3 consists of 14 residues. V lost 3 bases, J lost 2 bases, and 9 bases lay in between. The chain combines TRBV28 with TRBJ2-3, with D hard to call. This sequence was found in a woman aged 50 to 60 with Graves' hyperthyroidism. Material for sequencing was blood. The CDR3 DNA sequence: TGTGCCAGCAGTTTTAGTCACCTCACAGATACGCAGTATTTT. It translates to CASSFSHLTDTQYF.